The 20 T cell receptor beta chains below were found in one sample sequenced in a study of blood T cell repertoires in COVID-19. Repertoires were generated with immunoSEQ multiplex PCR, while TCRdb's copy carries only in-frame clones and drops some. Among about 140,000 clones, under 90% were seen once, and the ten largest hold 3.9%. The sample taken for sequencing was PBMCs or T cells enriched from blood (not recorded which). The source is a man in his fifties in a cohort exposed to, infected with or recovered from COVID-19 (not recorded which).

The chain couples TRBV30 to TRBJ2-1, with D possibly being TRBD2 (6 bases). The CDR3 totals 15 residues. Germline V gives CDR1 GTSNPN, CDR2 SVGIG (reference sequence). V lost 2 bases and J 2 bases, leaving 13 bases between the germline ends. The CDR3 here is CAWSYGGTTYNEQFF. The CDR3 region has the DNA TGTGCCTGGAGTTACGGGGGAACCACCTACAATGAGCAGTTCTTC. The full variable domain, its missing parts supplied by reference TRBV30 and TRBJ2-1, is SQTIHQWPATLVQPVGSPLSLECTVEGTSNPNLYWYRQAAGRGLQLLFYSVGIGQISSEVPQNLSASRPQDRQFILSSKKLLLSDSGFYLCAWSYGGTTYNEQFFGPGTRLTVL.

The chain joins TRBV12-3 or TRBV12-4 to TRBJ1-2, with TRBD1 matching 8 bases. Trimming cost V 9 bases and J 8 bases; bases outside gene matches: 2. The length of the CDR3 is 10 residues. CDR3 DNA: TGTGCCAGACGACAGGGGGGCTACACCTTC. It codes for CARRQGGYTF.

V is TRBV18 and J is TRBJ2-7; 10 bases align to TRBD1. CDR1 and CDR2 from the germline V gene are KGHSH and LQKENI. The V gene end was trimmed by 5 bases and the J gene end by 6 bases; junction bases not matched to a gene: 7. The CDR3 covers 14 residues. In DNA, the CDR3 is TGTGCCAGCTCAGTCTTGGGACAGGGGTCCGAGCAGTACTTC. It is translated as CASSVLGQGSEQYF.

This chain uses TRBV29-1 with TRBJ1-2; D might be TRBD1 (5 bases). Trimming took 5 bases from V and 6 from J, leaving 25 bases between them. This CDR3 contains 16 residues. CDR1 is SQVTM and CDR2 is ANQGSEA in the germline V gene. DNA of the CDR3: TGCAGCGTTACGACAGACGACTCTTACCGGGGGGATGGCTACACCTTC. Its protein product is CSVTTDDSYRGDGYTF.

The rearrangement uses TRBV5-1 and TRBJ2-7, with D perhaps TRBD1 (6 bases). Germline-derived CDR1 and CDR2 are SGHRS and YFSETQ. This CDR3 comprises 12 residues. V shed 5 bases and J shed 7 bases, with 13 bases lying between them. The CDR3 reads CASRRDTGEQYF. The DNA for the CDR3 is TGCGCCAGCAGACGGGACACTGGGGAGCAGTACTTC.

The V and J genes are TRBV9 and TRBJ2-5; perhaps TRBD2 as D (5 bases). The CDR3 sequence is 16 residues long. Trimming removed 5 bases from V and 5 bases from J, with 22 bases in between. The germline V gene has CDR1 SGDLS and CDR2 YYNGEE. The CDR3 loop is CASSETVYRGEETQYF. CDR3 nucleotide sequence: TGTGCCAGCAGTGAAACAGTCTACCGGGGAGAGGAGACCCAGTACTTC.

CDR3 amino acids: CASSYLPSTGLNTEAFF. The CDR3 nucleotides read TGTGCCAGCAGTTACCTTCCCTCGACAGGGTTGAACACTGAAGCTTTCTTT. The rearrangement joins TRBV6-2 or TRBV6-3 to TRBJ1-1, with 7 bases aligning to TRBD1. Trimming at V came to 2 bases and at J to 0 bases, leaving 9 bases not matched to a gene. The CDR3 runs to 17 residues. Germline V gene lookup returns CDR1 MNHEY and CDR2 SVGEGT.

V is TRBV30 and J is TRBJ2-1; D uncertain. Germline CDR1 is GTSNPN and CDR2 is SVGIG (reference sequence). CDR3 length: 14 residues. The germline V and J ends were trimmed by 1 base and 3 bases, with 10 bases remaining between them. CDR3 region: CAWSARPGYNEQFF. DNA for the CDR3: TGTGCCTGGAGTGCCCGCCCGGGCTACAATGAGCAGTTCTTC.

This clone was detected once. Written as DNA, the CDR3 is TGTGCCAGCAGCGTAGGGGGAACCCAGGGACTCGAGCAGTACTTC. As protein: CASSVGGTQGLEQYF. This rearrangement joins TRBV9 to TRBJ2-7, with D tentatively TRBD2 (6 bases). The CDR3 spans 15 residues. Trimming stripped 0 bases from V and 6 bases from J, with 16 bases between. The germline V gene encodes CDR1 SGDLS and CDR2 YYNGEE.

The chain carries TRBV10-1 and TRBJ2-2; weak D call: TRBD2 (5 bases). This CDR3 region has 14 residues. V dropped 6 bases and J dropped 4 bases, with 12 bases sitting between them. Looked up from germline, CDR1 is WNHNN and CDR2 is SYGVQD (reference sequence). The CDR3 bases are TGCGCCAGCAGCTTAACTAGAGGCACCGGGGAGCTGTTTTTT. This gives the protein CASSLTRGTGELFF.

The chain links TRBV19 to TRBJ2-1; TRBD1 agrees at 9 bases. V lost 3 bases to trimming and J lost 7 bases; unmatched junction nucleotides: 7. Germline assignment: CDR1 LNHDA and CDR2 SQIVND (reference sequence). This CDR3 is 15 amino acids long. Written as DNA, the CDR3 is TGTGCCAGTAGTATTTCAGGACAGGGGAGGAATGAGCAGTTCTTC. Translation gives CASSISGQGRNEQFF.

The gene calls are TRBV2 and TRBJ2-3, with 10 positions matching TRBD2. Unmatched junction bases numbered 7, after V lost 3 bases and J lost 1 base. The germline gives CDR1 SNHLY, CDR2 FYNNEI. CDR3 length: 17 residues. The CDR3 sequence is CASSDGLAGVGTDTQYF. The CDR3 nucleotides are TGTGCCAGCAGTGACGGGCTAGCGGGAGTTGGCACAGATACGCAGTATTTT.

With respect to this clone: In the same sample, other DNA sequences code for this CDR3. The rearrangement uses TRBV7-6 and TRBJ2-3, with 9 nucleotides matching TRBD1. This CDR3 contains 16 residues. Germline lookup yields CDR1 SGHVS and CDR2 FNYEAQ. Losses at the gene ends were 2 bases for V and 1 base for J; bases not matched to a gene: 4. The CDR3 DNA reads TGTGCCAGCAGCTTAACGGGACAGGGCGGCACAGATACGCAGTATTTT. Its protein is CASSLTGQGGTDTQYF. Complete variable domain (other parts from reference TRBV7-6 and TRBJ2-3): GAGVSQSPRYKVTKRGQDVALRCDPISGHVSLYWYRQALGQGPEFLTYFNYEAQQDKSGLPNDRFSAERPEGSISTLTIQRTEQRDSAMYRCASSLTGQGGTDTQYFGPGTRLTVL.

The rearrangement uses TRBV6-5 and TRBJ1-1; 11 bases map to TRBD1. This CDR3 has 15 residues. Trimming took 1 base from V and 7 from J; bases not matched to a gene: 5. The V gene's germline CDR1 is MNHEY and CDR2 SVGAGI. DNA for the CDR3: TGTGCCAGCAGTTACTTGGGACAGGGGGGAGGTGAAGCTTTCTTT. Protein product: CASSYLGQGGGEAFF.

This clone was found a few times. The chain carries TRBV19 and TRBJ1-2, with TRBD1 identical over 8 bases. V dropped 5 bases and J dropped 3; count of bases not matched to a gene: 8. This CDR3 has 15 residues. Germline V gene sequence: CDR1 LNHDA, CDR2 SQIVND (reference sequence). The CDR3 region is CASSSGGSAHYGYTF. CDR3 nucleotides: TGTGCCAGTAGTTCAGGGGGCAGCGCGCACTATGGCTACACCTTC.

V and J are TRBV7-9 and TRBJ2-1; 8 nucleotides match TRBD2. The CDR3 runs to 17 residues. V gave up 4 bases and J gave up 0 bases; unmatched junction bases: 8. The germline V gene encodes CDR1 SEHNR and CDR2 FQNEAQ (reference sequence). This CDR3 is CASSSTSGWSSYNEQFF. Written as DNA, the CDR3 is TGTGCCAGCAGCTCCACTAGCGGATGGAGCTCCTACAATGAGCAGTTCTTC. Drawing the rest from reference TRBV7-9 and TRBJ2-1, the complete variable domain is DTGVSQNPRHKITKRGQNVTFRCDPISEHNRLYWYRQTLGQGPEFLTYFQNEAQLEKSRLLSDRFSAERPKGSFSTLEIQRTEQGDSAMYLCASSSTSGWSSYNEQFFGPGTRLTVL.

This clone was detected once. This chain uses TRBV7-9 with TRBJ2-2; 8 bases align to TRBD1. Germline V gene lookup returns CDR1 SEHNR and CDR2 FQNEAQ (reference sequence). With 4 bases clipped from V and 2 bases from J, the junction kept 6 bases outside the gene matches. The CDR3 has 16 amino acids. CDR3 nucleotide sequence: TGTGCCAGCAGCTCCCTTGGACAGGGAAACACCGGGGAGCTGTTTTTT. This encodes CASSSLGQGNTGELFF.

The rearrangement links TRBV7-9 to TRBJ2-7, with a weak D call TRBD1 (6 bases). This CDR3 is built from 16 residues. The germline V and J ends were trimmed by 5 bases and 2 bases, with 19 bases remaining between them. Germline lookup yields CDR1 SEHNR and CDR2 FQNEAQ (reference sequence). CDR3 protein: CASSPPQGHKTYEQYF. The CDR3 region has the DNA TGTGCCAGCAGCCCGCCACAGGGCCACAAAACCTACGAGCAGTACTTC.

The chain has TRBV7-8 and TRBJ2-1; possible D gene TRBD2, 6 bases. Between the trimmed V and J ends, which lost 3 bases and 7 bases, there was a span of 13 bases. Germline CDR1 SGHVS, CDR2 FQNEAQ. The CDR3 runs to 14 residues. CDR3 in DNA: TGTGCCAGCAGCTTCCCGACTAGTTCTAATGAGCAGTTCTTC. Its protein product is CASSFPTSSNEQFF.

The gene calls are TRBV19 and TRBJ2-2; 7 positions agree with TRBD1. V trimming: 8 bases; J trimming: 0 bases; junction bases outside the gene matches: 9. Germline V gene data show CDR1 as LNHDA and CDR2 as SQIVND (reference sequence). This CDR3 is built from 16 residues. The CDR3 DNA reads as TGTGCCAGTGGTCCGGGACAGAAATCGAACACCGGGGAGCTGTTTTTT. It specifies CASGPGQKSNTGELFF. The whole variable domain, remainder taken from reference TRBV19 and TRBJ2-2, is DGGITQSPKYLFRKEGQNVTLSCEQNLNHDAMYWYRQDPGQGLRLIYYSQIVNDFQKGDIAEGYSVSREKKESFPLTVTSAQKNPTAFYLCASGPGQKSNTGELFFGEGSRLTVL.